This record concerns one T cell receptor beta chain sequence. Its cognate antigen is unknown. Read sequence stops 3 residues before the CDR3 end, and the germline J gene provides the missing end. Germline V lookup: CDR1 GTSNPN, CDR2 SVGIG (reference sequence). This CDR3 is built from 13 residues. V shed 3 bases and J 3 bases; nucleotides not matched to a gene: 3. Data came from immunoSEQ multiplex PCR; TCRdb stores just in-frame clones and leaves some out. The sample totals 25,000 to 30,000 clones. This entry belongs to a study of T cells in women clearing cervical HPV infection. Overall study findings and caveats: Richness differences could reflect unmeasured T-cell content per sample. Repertoire richness, not evenness, was significantly elevated in CIN3+ cases versus controls.

Sequencing used blood buffy coat. This sequence joins TRBV30 and TRBJ1-2; 8 positions match TRBD1. This receptor was identified in a woman aged 18 to 75 with a cervical HPV16 infection that either progressed to CIN3+ or cleared (not recorded which). CDR3 amino acids: CAWSGGQDYGYTF. CDR3 DNA (partial): TGTGCCTGGAGCGGGGGACAGGACTATGGC.